A single TCR beta chain is shown here with its context. This entry comes from a study of blood T cell repertoires in COVID-19. At the level of the study: T cells, B-cell-depleted T cells, or PBMCs provided the cDNA or gDNA that served as material.

The germline gives CDR1 SEHNR, CDR2 FQNEAQ (reference sequence). The CDR3 extends over 13 amino acids. Trimming pared 1 base from V and 7 bases from J, leaving 8 bases between. Source study methods: Cell counts per sample came from amplifying reference gene primers. TCRdb's table, derived via immunoSEQ multiplex PCR, lists solely in-frame clones and lacks some. V, J and clone size derive from that table, while D and trimming were established from the DNA sequence. Of 110,000 to 150,000 clones listed, about 86% are singletons. Sequencing input: peripheral blood. The chain couples TRBV7-9 to TRBJ2-1, with D hard to call. This TCR came from an older woman with acute or convalescent COVID-19. CDR3 sequence reads: CASSLVFGNEQFF. CDR3 coding DNA: TGTGCCAGCAGCTTAGTATTCGGGAATGAGCAGTTCTTC.